The 27 T cell receptor beta chains below all came from one sample that was sequenced in a study of T cells in Graves' hyperthyroidism and ophthalmopathy. Amplification yielded TCR beta CDR3 regions, with RNA transcripts as the source. The HTBI set primed first-round TCR CDR3 RT-PCR. MiXCR, applied by TCRdb to the multiplex PCR reads, yields one record per CDR3 protein. The repertoire has more than 300,000 distinct CDR3 sequences, roughly 13% of them found once; the top ten carry roughly 8.3%. Sequenced: blood. The source is a woman aged 18-30 years with Graves' hyperthyroidism.

V and J are TRBV18 and TRBJ2-7; D perhaps matches TRBD1 (5 bases). From germline, CDR1 is KGHSH and CDR2 LQKENI. CDR3 length equals 15 residues. With 0 bases removed from V and 0 bases from J, the gap between germline ends came to 9 bases. CDR3 loop: CASSPPGLVSYEQYF. CDR3 in DNA: TGTGCCAGCTCACCACCGGGGCTAGTCTCCTACGAGCAGTACTTC.

This clonotype was seen only a few times. A read error is possible here, since a much larger clone lies one base away. The genes are TRBV20-1 and TRBJ2-5; 9 nucleotides agree with TRBD1. Germline CDR1 is DFQATT and CDR2 is SNEGSKA (reference sequence). The CDR3 covers 15 residues. CDR3 nucleotides: TGCGGTGCGGTACCGGGACAGGGACATTTAGAGACCCAGTACTTC. Translating it yields CGAVPGQGHLETQYF.

There are many counts of this clonotype. This rearrangement joins TRBV3-1 to TRBJ2-7; 8 nucleotides agree with TRBD1. Trimming at V came to 0 bases and at J to 7 bases, leaving 8 bases not matched to a gene. Germline V gives CDR1 LGHDT, CDR2 YNNKEL (reference sequence). This CDR3 spans 15 amino acids. The CDR3 nucleotides read TGTGCCAGCAGCCAAGAAGCGCAGGGGGCTCAAGAGCAGTACTTC. Its translation is CASSQEAQGAQEQYF.

The sample holds many counts of this clonotype. J is TRBJ2-7 and V is TRBV4-1; 9 bases agree with TRBD1. Germline loops: CDR1 MGHRA, CDR2 YSYEKL. The CDR3 totals 16 residues. With 1 base clipped from V and 2 bases from J, the junction kept 6 bases outside the gene matches. The CDR3 here is CASSQGTGTGTYEQYF. The CDR3 DNA sequence: TGCGCCAGCAGCCAAGGAACCGGGACAGGGACCTACGAGCAGTACTTC.

This clonotype was seen ten or more times. CDR3 loop: CASSRDTATNEKLFF. The CDR3 DNA sequence: TGTGCCAGCTCACGGGACACTGCAACTAATGAAAAACTGTTTTTT. The chain uses TRBV18 and TRBJ1-4; the D gene is possibly TRBD1 (6 bases). The germline V gene has CDR1 KGHSH and CDR2 LQKENI. Trimming cost V 4 bases and J 0 bases, with 9 bases left between them. This CDR3 region has 15 residues.

In this sample, this clonotype turned up a few times. The chain recombines TRBV7-9 with TRBJ2-1; D is undetermined. Trimming removed 8 bases from V and 5 bases from J, with 13 bases in between. CDR1 is SEHNR, CDR2 FQNEAQ, per germline (reference sequence). This CDR3 spans 13 amino acids. CDR3 loop: CASSLPLNNEQFF. CDR3 nucleotides: TGTGCCAGCTCGCTTCCTCTCAACAATGAGCAGTTCTTC. Supplemented by reference TRBV7-9 and TRBJ2-1, the full variable domain reads DTGVSQNPRHKITKRGQNVTFRCDPISEHNRLYWYRQTLGQGPEFLTYFQNEAQLEKSRLLSDRFSAERPKGSFSTLEIQRTEQGDSAMYLCASSLPLNNEQFFGPGTRLTVL.

This clonotype has at least ten counts. V is TRBV6-1 and J is TRBJ1-3; D not certain. CDR3 length: 14 amino acids. Germline CDR1 and CDR2: MNHNS and SASEGT. Trimming left V 5 bases short and J 0 bases short, with 8 bases between. CDR3 residues: CASSQSYSGNTIYF. CDR3 in DNA: TGTGCCAGCAGTCAAAGCTACTCTGGAAACACCATATATTTT.

In this sample, this clonotype turned up a few times. The rearrangement joins TRBV5-6 to TRBJ2-2; 9 bases fit TRBD2. The CDR3 extends over 17 amino acids. Per germline, CDR1 SGHDT and CDR2 YYEEEE. Trimming removed 1 base from V and 6 bases from J; junction bases left unmatched: 10. As DNA, the CDR3 is TGTGCCAGCAGCTTGTACTGGCGGGAGGGCCCGTCCGGGGAGCTGTTTTTT. It translates to CASSLYWREGPSGELFF.

This clonotype came up many times. The J gene is TRBJ2-5, the V gene TRBV13, with a possible D match to TRBD2 (5 bases). V shed 5 bases and J shed 0 bases, with 13 bases lying between them. The CDR3 totals 15 residues. Germline V gene lookup returns CDR1 PRHDT and CDR2 FYEKMQ (reference sequence). Written as DNA, the CDR3 is TGTGCCAGCAGCCACATGACGGGGTACCAAGAGACCCAGTACTTC. It yields the protein CASSHMTGYQETQYF.

This clonotype showed up just a few times. This sequence joins TRBV5-1 and TRBJ2-2; TRBD1 or TRBD2 may be the D gene (7 bases each). Between the trimmed V and J ends, which lost 7 bases and 0 bases, there was a span of 19 bases. CDR1 SGHRS and CDR2 YFSETQ come from the germline V gene. The CDR3 has 17 residues. As DNA, the CDR3 is TGCGCCAGCCGCGAAGGGAGGGGGCTTACGAACACCGGGGAGCTGTTTTTT. Translated: CASREGRGLTNTGELFF.

This clonotype has just one count. The chain couples TRBV4-1 to TRBJ2-1; no clear D gene. CDR1 is MGHRA, CDR2 YSYEKL, per germline. This CDR3 is 15 amino acids long. Between the trimmed V and J ends, which lost 6 bases and 0 bases, there was a span of 12 bases. The CDR3 protein is CASSHSTGSYNEQFF. CDR3 DNA sequence: TGCGCCAGCAGTCATAGCACTGGCTCCTACAATGAGCAGTTCTTC.

This clonotype was seen more than once but under ten times. The V call is TRBV20-1, the J call TRBJ2-1; the D gene could be TRBD1 or TRBD2 (6 bases each). Germline assignment: CDR1 DFQATT and CDR2 SNEGSKA (reference sequence). The CDR3 is 15 amino acids. V was cut by 6 bases and J by 4 bases, with 19 bases left in between. CDR3 protein: CSAVGGLGPYNEQFF. CDR3 nucleotides: TGCAGTGCGGTCGGGGGCCTGGGACCGTACAATGAGCAGTTCTTC.

There are many counts of this clonotype. This chain connects TRBV11-2 to TRBJ2-2; 8 nucleotides match TRBD2. The CDR3 sequence is 17 residues long. Germline V gives CDR1 SGHAT, CDR2 FQNNGV. The V segment lost 2 bases and the J segment 7 bases; nucleotides outside the gene matches: 12. CDR3 coding DNA: TGTGCCAGCAGCTTATATCCGGGAGGGCCGTTGGGCGGGGAGCTGTTTTTT. Residues: CASSLYPGGPLGGELFF. Looking up the rest from reference TRBV11-2 and TRBJ2-2 gives the full variable domain: EAGVAQSPRYKIIEKRQSVAFWCNPISGHATLYWYQQILGQGPKLLIQFQNNGVVDDSQLPKDRFSAERLKGVDSTLKIQPAKLEDSAVYLCASSLYPGGPLGGELFFGEGSRLTVL.

This clonotype has at least ten counts. The J gene is TRBJ2-5, the V gene TRBV6-5; D is undetermined. This CDR3 contains 14 residues. Trimming took 2 bases from V and 2 from J, leaving 9 bases between them. Germline loops: CDR1 MNHEY, CDR2 SVGAGI. The CDR3 bases are TGTGCCAGCAGTTACCTGGCAGCACAAGAGACCCAGTACTTC. Translation: CASSYLAAQETQYF.

CDR3 coding DNA: TGTGCCAGTAGTATGGACTCGGGACTAGCGGGGGACAATGAGCAGTTCTTC. It specifies CASSMDSGLAGDNEQFF. The chain carries TRBV19 and TRBJ2-1, with TRBD2 matching 14 bases. Germline loops: CDR1 LNHDA, CDR2 SQIVND (reference sequence). The CDR3 is 17 amino acids. Trimming took 3 bases from V and 5 from J; bases not matched to a gene: 6.

This clonotype was detected ten times or more. This rearrangement joins TRBV11-3 to TRBJ2-1; D might be TRBD2 (5 bases). Germline V gene sequence: CDR1 SGHNT, CDR2 YENEEA. V shed 0 bases and J shed 8 bases, with 8 bases lying between them. The length of the CDR3 is 13 residues. The CDR3 is CASSLEGVDEQFF. The CDR3 DNA reads TGTGCCAGCAGCTTAGAGGGAGTAGATGAGCAGTTCTTC.

This clonotype occurred many times. The chain joins TRBV5-8 to TRBJ2-1; D uncertain. The ends were cut back, 2 bases at V and 5 bases at J, with 11 bases in the middle. The CDR3 runs to 14 residues. CDR1 is SGHTS and CDR2 is YDEGEE in the germline V gene. CDR3 bases: TGTGCCAGCAGCTTTAGTCCCGACGACAATGAGCAGTTCTTC. Protein sequence: CASSFSPDDNEQFF.

Ten or more counts support this clonotype. The rearrangement links TRBV7-2 to TRBJ2-6; 7 nucleotides match TRBD1. Germline V gene data show CDR1 as SGHTA and CDR2 as FQGNSA. Germline trimming cut 5 bases from V and 0 bases from J; bases unmatched to any gene: 7. This CDR3 contains 17 residues. CDR3 DNA sequence: TGTGCCAGCAGCAGGGGGCTCGGTAGCTCTGGGGCCAACGTCCTGACTTTC. Amino acids: CASSRGLGSSGANVLTF. Complete variable domain (other parts from reference TRBV7-2 and TRBJ2-6): GAGVSQSPSNKVTEKGKDVELRCDPISGHTALYWYRQSLGQGLEFLIYFQGNSAPDKSGLPSDRFSAERTGGSVSTLTIQRTQQEDSAVYLCASSRGLGSSGANVLTFGAGSRLTVL.

There are many counts of this clonotype. This sequence joins TRBV18 and TRBJ2-1, with a possible D match to TRBD1 (6 bases). The CDR3 has 16 residues. Trimming stripped 3 bases from V and 4 bases from J, with 16 bases between. Germline CDR1 KGHSH, CDR2 LQKENI. CDR3 sequence (DNA): TGTGCCAGCTCACCCCTCTCCCGGGACATTTACAATGAGCAGTTCTTC. This encodes CASSPLSRDIYNEQFF. The full variable domain, in which reference TRBV18 and TRBJ2-1 provide the parts outside the CDR3, is NAGVMQNPRHLVRRRGQEARLRCSPMKGHSHVYWYRQLPEEGLKFMVYLQKENIIDESGMPKERFSAEFPKEGPSILRIQQVVRGDSAAYFCASSPLSRDIYNEQFFGPGTRLTVL.

This clonotype showed up many times. The gene calls are TRBV6-1 and TRBJ1-1; TRBD1 matches at 7 bases. The CDR3 sequence is 15 residues long. Per germline, CDR1 MNHNS and CDR2 SASEGT. V shed 5 bases and J 1 base; nucleotides not matched to a gene: 7. CDR3: CASSSPDRANTEAFF. The DNA of the CDR3 is TGTGCCAGCAGTTCCCCCGACAGGGCGAACACTGAAGCTTTCTTT.

In its sample, this clonotype was seen many times. The V call is TRBV3-1, the J call TRBJ2-1; TRBD2 matches 11 bases. Trimming cost V 4 bases and J 5 bases; bases outside gene matches: 4. This CDR3 is built from 15 residues. CDR1 is LGHDT, CDR2 YNNKEL, per germline (reference sequence). The CDR3 DNA is TGTGCCAGCAGCCCTATAGCGGGAGGGGACAATGAGCAGTTCTTC. It translates to CASSPIAGGDNEQFF.

In this sample, this clonotype turned up many times. The chain links TRBV12-3 or TRBV12-4 to TRBJ1-2; tentatively, D is TRBD1 (6 bases). The V end was cut by 2 bases, the J end by 8 bases, with 15 bases between. The CDR3 is 14 residues long. CDR3 residues: CASSLKGGLGGYTF. The CDR3, as DNA: TGTGCCAGCAGTTTAAAGGGGGGGCTGGGGGGCTACACCTTC.

This clonotype was recorded many times. The V call is TRBV5-1, the J call TRBJ2-1; D gene uncertain. Trimming removed 3 bases from V and 3 bases from J, with 19 bases in between. Germline V gene sequence: CDR1 SGHRS, CDR2 YFSETQ. CDR3 length equals 17 residues. CDR3 loop: CASSYLQMDRGYNEQFF. CDR3 coding DNA: TGCGCCAGCAGCTACCTCCAGATGGACCGAGGCTACAATGAGCAGTTCTTC.

This clonotype occurred a few times. The chain joins TRBV9 to TRBJ1-5; D perhaps matches TRBD1 (6 bases). Germline V lookup: CDR1 SGDLS, CDR2 YYNGEE. CDR3 length: 15 residues. V dropped 3 bases and J dropped 5 bases, with 15 bases sitting between them. CDR3 coding DNA: TGTGCCAGCAGCGCGACCGGGGGCGTCGATCAGCCCCAGCATTTT. Its translation: CASSATGGVDQPQHF.

This clonotype was seen ten or more times. The chain links TRBV7-8 to TRBJ2-1; D is undetermined. Germline-derived CDR1 and CDR2 are SGHVS and FQNEAQ. CDR3 length: 15 amino acids. V was trimmed by 0 bases and J by 3 bases, leaving 9 bases between them. The CDR3 spells CASSLAGTFYNEQFF. The CDR3 coding sequence is TGTGCCAGCAGCTTAGCGGGCACCTTCTACAATGAGCAGTTCTTC.

The V and J genes are TRBV3-1 and TRBJ2-2; 9 nucleotides align to TRBD2. The J segment lost 0 bases and the V segment lost 1 base, leaving 12 bases of the junction unmatched. Germline-derived CDR1 and CDR2 are LGHDT and YNNKEL (reference sequence). The CDR3 consists of 20 residues. CDR3 DNA sequence: TGTGCCAGCAGCCAAGGGTCAGCGGGGGGCCAATATTCGAACACCGGGGAGCTGTTTTTT. Protein: CASSQGSAGGQYSNTGELFF.

This clonotype was observed at least ten times. This chain joins TRBV6-5 and TRBJ2-5; tentatively, D is TRBD2 (6 bases). The CDR3 runs to 19 residues. Germline CDR1 reads MNHEY; CDR2 reads SVGAGI. Trimming pared 0 bases from V and 2 bases from J, leaving 22 bases between. For the CDR3, the DNA is TGTGCCAGCAGTTACTCGGTCCCCTCGGGACTTGGGATTCAAGAGACCCAGTACTTC. Translation: CASSYSVPSGLGIQETQYF.